Presented here are 14 T cell receptor beta chains from one specimen sequenced in a study of blood T cell repertoires in COVID-19. Clones were read by immunoSEQ multiplex PCR, and TCRdb kept only the in-frame ones, dropping some. The table lists about 250,000 clones, approximately 82% of them singletons. Source material: peripheral blood. The receptors stem from a man aged 40-49 years with active or convalescent COVID-19.

This chain uses TRBV24-1 with TRBJ2-7, with D possibly TRBD1 on 5 matching bases. The germline CDR1 and CDR2 sequences are KGHDR and SFDVKD. Trimming pared 4 bases from V and 6 bases from J, leaving 12 bases between. The CDR3 runs to 13 residues. DNA for the CDR3: TGTGCCACCAGTGAACGGACAAGAGGCGAGCAGTACTTC. Amino acid sequence: CATSERTRGEQYF.

The rearrangement links TRBV10-1 to TRBJ2-7; perhaps TRBD1 as D (6 bases). This CDR3 comprises 14 residues. Germline lookup yields CDR1 WNHNN and CDR2 SYGVQD (reference sequence). Trimming took 0 bases from V and 2 from J, leaving 8 bases between them. The CDR3 protein is CASSESAGAYEQYF. The CDR3 DNA sequence: TGCGCCAGCAGTGAGTCGGCAGGGGCCTACGAGCAGTACTTC.

J is TRBJ1-1 and V is TRBV10-3; D might be TRBD1 (5 bases). The CDR3 runs 14 residues. Trimming removed 7 bases at V and 1 base at J, with 13 bases between. Germline CDR1 and CDR2: ENHRY and SYGVKD. The CDR3 DNA reads TGTGCCATCAAGGAGGGGCAGCAGAACACTGAAGCTTTCTTT. It yields the protein CAIKEGQQNTEAFF.

The chain uses TRBV30 and TRBJ1-2; possible D gene TRBD1, 5 bases. The germline V and J ends were trimmed by 1 base and 5 bases, with 14 bases remaining between them. Germline-derived CDR1 and CDR2 are GTSNPN and SVGIG (reference sequence). The CDR3 consists of 14 residues. CDR3 in DNA: TGTGCCTGGAGTGATCGTTACAGGAAATATGGCTACACCTTC. Protein sequence: CAWSDRYRKYGYTF. Supplemented by reference TRBV30 and TRBJ1-2, the full variable domain reads SQTIHQWPATLVQPVGSPLSLECTVEGTSNPNLYWYRQAAGRGLQLLFYSVGIGQISSEVPQNLSASRPQDRQFILSSKKLLLSDSGFYLCAWSDRYRKYGYTFGSGTRLTVV.

The chain has TRBV7-4 and TRBJ2-1, with TRBD2 matching 7 bases. The CDR3 spans 17 residues. From germline, CDR1 is SGHVT and CDR2 SQSDAQ. Germline trimming cut 2 bases from V and 8 bases from J; bases unmatched to any gene: 15. CDR3 loop: CASSLRDRGVYGDEQFF. The DNA of the CDR3 is TGTGCCAGCAGCTTAAGGGACCGGGGGGTCTACGGCGATGAGCAGTTCTTC. Drawing the rest from reference TRBV7-4 and TRBJ2-1, the complete variable domain is GAGVSQSPRYKVAKRGRDVALRCDSISGHVTLYWYRQTLGQGSEVLTYSQSDAQRDKSGRPSGRFSAERPERSVSTLKIQRTEQGDSAVYLCASSLRDRGVYGDEQFFGPGTRLTVL.

This clone was counted a single time. The rearrangement uses TRBV19 and TRBJ2-2; 9 bases are shared with TRBD2. The junction had 13 bases not matched to a gene; V was cut back by 6 bases and J by 8 bases. Germline lookup yields CDR1 LNHDA and CDR2 SQIVND (reference sequence). The CDR3 has 16 residues. The DNA for the CDR3 is TGTGCCAGTAGGACACCTTCTAGCGGGGAGGCGGGGGAGCTGTTTTTT. Translating gives CASRTPSSGEAGELFF.

CDR3 loop: CASSALPIAGGSTGELFF. CDR3 coding DNA: TGCGCCAGCAGCGCTCTCCCCATAGCGGGAGGGAGTACCGGGGAGCTGTTTTTT. The V gene is TRBV5-1, the J gene TRBJ2-2; 11 bases map to TRBD2. The CDR3 spans 18 residues. Germline V CDR1 and CDR2: SGHRS, YFSETQ. Trimming removed 4 bases from V and 5 bases from J; junction bases left unmatched: 13.

The rearrangement links TRBV28 to TRBJ2-7; D is perhaps TRBD1 (6 bases). The length of the CDR3 is 12 residues. V gave up 6 bases and J gave up 7 bases, with 13 bases separating them. Per the germline V gene, CDR1 is MDHEN and CDR2 is SYDVKM. The CDR3 region has the DNA TGTGCCAGCAGAGGCCGGGACAAAGAGCAGTACTTC. Its protein is CASRGRDKEQYF. The full variable domain, its missing parts supplied by reference TRBV28 and TRBJ2-7, is DVKVTQSSRYLVKRTGEKVFLECVQDMDHENMFWYRQDPGLGLRLIYFSYDVKMKEKGDIPEGYSVSREKKERFSLILESASTNQTSMYLCASRGRDKEQYFGPGTRLTVT.

The rearrangement links TRBV19 to TRBJ2-1; TRBD1 matches 12 bases. The CDR3 consists of 15 residues. The ends lost 7 bases at V and 7 bases at J; junction bases unmatched: 8. Germline assignment: CDR1 LNHDA and CDR2 SQIVND (reference sequence). CDR3 nucleotide sequence: TGTGCCAGTAAATTGGGGACAGGGGGCACGAATGAGCAGTTCTTC. It encodes CASKLGTGGTNEQFF.

V is TRBV10-1 and J is TRBJ2-3; 14 nucleotides align to TRBD2. Germline V lookup: CDR1 WNHNN, CDR2 SYGVQD (reference sequence). V gave up 5 bases and J gave up 5 bases; unmatched junction bases: 6. This CDR3 contains 16 residues. The CDR3 sequence: CASSRGTSGSGDTQYF. CDR3 DNA: TGCGCCAGCAGTCGGGGGACTAGCGGGAGTGGAGATACGCAGTATTTT.

J is TRBJ1-2 and V is TRBV2, with TRBD1 matching 7 bases. Germline CDR1 SNHLY, CDR2 FYNNEI. The CDR3 has 14 amino acids. V lost 6 bases to trimming and J lost 0 bases; unmatched junction nucleotides: 4. This CDR3 is CASREGQTNYGYTF. Here the CDR3 DNA reads TGTGCCAGCAGAGAGGGACAGACTAACTATGGCTACACCTTC.

V gene TRBV6-5 combines with J gene TRBJ2-5, with 8 bases that match TRBD1. Germline-derived CDR1 and CDR2 are MNHEY and SVGAGI. The CDR3 length is 15 residues. V shed 6 bases and J 5 bases; nucleotides not matched to a gene: 11. DNA of the CDR3: TGTGCCAGCAGCCCAAGGACAGGGACTCGCGAGACCCAGTACTTC. As protein: CASSPRTGTRETQYF.

The chain combines TRBV5-5 with TRBJ1-6; D gene unclear. This CDR3 has 17 amino acids. The germline CDR1 and CDR2 sequences are SGHKS and YYEKEE (reference sequence). V gave up 3 bases and J gave up 0 bases, with 13 bases separating them. CDR3 DNA: TGTGCCAGCAGCTCCGCAGGCCCAAGCTCCTATAATTCACCCCTCCACTTT. Translating gives CASSSAGPSSYNSPLHF.

The V call is TRBV19, the J call TRBJ1-4; TRBD1 matches 7 bases. The CDR3 runs to 15 residues. Germline CDR1 LNHDA, CDR2 SQIVND (reference sequence). With V trimmed by 5 bases and J by 7 bases, 10 bases remained unmatched. For the CDR3, the DNA is TGTGCCAGTAGTGCTCAGGGGGAAAGGGGTGAAAAACTGTTTTTT. Translation gives CASSAQGERGEKLFF.